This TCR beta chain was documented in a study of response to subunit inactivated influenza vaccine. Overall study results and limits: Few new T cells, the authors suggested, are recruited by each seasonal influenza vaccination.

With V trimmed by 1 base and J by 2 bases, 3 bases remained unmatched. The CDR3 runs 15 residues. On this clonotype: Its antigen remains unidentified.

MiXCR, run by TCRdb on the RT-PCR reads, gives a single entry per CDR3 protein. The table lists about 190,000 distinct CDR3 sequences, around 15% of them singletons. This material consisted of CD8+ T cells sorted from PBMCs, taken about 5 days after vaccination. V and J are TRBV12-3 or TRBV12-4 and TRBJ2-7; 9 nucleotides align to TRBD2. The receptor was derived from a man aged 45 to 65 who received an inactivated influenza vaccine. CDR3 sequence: CASSLVVAGAYEQYF. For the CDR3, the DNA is TGTGCCAGCAGTTTAGTAGTAGCGGGGGCCTACGAGCAGTACTTC.